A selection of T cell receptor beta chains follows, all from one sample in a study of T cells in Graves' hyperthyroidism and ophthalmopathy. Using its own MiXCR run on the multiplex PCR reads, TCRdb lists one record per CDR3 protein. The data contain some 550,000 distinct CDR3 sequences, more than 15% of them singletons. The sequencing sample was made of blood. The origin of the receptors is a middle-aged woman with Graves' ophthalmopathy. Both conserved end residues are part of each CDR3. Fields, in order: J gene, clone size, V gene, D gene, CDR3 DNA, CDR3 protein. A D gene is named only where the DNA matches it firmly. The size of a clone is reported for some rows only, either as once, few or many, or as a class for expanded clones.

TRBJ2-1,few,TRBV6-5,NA,TGTGCCAGCAGTTACTCGATCGTAATCGGGGTGAAGACCAACTACAATGAGCAGTTCTTC,CASSYSIVIGVKTNYNEQFF
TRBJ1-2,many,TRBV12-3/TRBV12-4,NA,TGTGCCAGCAGTTTATCTCGTGACTATGGCTACACCTTC,CASSLSRDYGYTF
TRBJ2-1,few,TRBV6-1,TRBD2,TGTGCCAGCAGCCCCCCCCTAGCGGGAAGGTATGAGCAGTTCTTC,CASSPPLAGRYEQFF
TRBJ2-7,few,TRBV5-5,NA,TGTGCCAGCAGCTTGGATAGGAGGAGGTACGAGCAGTACTTC,CASSLDRRRYEQYF
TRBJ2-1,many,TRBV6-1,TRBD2,TGTGCCAGCACCTCACAACTAGCGGGATCTTACAATGAGCAGTTCTTC,CASTSQLAGSYNEQFF
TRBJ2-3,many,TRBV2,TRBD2,TGTGCCAGCAAAAAGACTAGCGGGGGCACAGATACGCAGTATTTT,CASKKTSGGTDTQYF
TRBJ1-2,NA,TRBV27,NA,TGTGCCAGCAGAGGGGCAGGTTCTCGGTCGATTAACTATGGCTACACCTTC,CASRGAGSRSINYGYTF
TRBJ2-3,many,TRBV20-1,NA,TGCAGTGCTAGAGATAGGAAGTCATCCGATACGCAGTATTTT,CSARDRKSSDTQYF
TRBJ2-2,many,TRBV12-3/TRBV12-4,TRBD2,TGTGCCAGCAGTTTCTTGCTAGCGGGAGGCACCGGGGAGCTGTTTTTT,CASSFLLAGGTGELFF
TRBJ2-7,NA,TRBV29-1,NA,TGCAGCGGGACGGACACCTACGAGCAGTACTTC,CSGTDTYEQYF
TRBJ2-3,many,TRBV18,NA,TGTGCCAGCTCACCACCCCCGGTCACAGATACGCAGTATTTT,CASSPPPVTDTQYF
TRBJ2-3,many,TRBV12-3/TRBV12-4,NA,TGTGCCACCACCCTCGGAGGGGCCTCCACAGATACGCAGTATTTT,CATTLGGASTDTQYF
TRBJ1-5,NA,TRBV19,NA,TGTGCCACCGCTGCAGGGTTGTTTCGGCCCCAGCATTTT,CATAAGLFRPQHF
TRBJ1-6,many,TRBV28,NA,TGTGCCAGCAGTTCGTGGGGAGATTCACCCCTCCACTTT,CASSSWGDSPLHF
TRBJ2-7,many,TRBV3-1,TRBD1,TGTGCCAGCAGCAACACAGGGGGCCATAACTACGAGCAGTACTTC,CASSNTGGHNYEQYF
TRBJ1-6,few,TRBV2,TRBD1,TGTGCCAGCAGGGCAACCGGGCAGGGGGGCGGACCCCTCCACTTT,CASRATGQGGGPLHF
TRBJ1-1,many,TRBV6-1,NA,TGTGCCAGCAGCCTGAATATTGGCACTGAAGCTTTCTTT,CASSLNIGTEAFF
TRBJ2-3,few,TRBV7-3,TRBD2,TGTGCCAGCAGCTTAATATGGCGGTCGACTAGCGGAGATGATACGCAGTATTTT,CASSLIWRSTSGDDTQYF
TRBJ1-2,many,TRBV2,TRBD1,TGTGCCACCGGGACAGGGGTTTATGGCTACACCTTC,CATGTGVYGYTF
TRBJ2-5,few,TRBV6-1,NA,TGTGCCAGCAGAGGGCCGGGGGCGGGAGCCCTAGAGACCCAGTACTTC,CASRGPGAGALETQYF
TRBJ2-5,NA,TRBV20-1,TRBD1,TGCAGTGTGAGCAGGGGGCCTGTGGAGACCCAGTACTTC,CSVSRGPVETQYF
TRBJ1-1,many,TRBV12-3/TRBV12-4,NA,TGTGCCAGCAGTTTTGAGGGTCAAACAGGGACCGAAGCTTTCTTT,CASSFEGQTGTEAFF
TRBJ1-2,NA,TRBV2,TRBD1,TGTGCCAGCAGTTTCGAACCGGGACAGGGAAATGGCTACACCTTC,CASSFEPGQGNGYTF
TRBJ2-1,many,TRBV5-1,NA,TGCGCCAGCAGCTTGGGACTGCTGCAGGGCTACAATGAGCAGTTCTTC,CASSLGLLQGYNEQFF
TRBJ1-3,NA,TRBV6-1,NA,TGTGCCAGCAGTGCTGGGCCACTGGCATATTTT,CASSAGPLAYF
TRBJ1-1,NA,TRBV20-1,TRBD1,TGCAGTGCTCATCAGGACAGGTTGAACACTGAAGCTTTCTTT,CSAHQDRLNTEAFF
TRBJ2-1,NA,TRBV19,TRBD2,TGTGCCAGTAGTATCTTCCTAGCGGGGAGCTCCTACAATGAGCAGTTCTTC,CASSIFLAGSSYNEQFF
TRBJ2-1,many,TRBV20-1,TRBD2,TGCAGTGCCCGTGGGACTAGCGGAAACTCCTACAATGAGCAGTTCTTC,CSARGTSGNSYNEQFF
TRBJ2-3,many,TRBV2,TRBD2,TGTGCCAGCTCGGGAGGCCTCGGAGATACGCAGTATTTT,CASSGGLGDTQYF
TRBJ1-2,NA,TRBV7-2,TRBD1,TGTGCCAGCAGCACTACCGGGACAGGAGTTAACTATGGCTACACCTTC,CASSTTGTGVNYGYTF
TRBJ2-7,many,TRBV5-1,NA,TGCGCCAGCAGCTCCCTACTAGGGGGAGACGAGCAGTACTTC,CASSSLLGGDEQYF
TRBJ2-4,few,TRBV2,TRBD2,TGTGCCAGCAGTGATCCGAGCGGGGGGAAAAACATTCAGTACTTC,CASSDPSGGKNIQYF
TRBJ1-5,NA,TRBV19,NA,TGTGCCAGTAGTCCCCAGGGTTCAACTAATCAGCCCCAGCATTTT,CASSPQGSTNQPQHF
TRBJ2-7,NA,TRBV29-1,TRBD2,TGCAGCGTTGATTGGGGAGGGGACGGCGAGCAGTACTTC,CSVDWGGDGEQYF
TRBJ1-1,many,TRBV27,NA,TGTGCCAGCAGGACCTGGGACGAAGGGTACACTGAAGCTTTCTTT,CASRTWDEGYTEAFF
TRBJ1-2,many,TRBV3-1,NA,TGTGCCAGCAGCCAAGGGGAGGGGACGTATGGCTACACCTTC,CASSQGEGTYGYTF
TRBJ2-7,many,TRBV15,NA,TGTGCCACCAGCAGAGAGCCAGGGCTCGAGCAGTACTTC,CATSREPGLEQYF
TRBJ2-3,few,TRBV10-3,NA,TGTGCCATCAGTGATGGAATGGAGAGCACAGATACGCAGTATTTT,CAISDGMESTDTQYF